Each of the 27 T cell receptor beta chains below was sequenced from the same sample in a study of T cells in Graves' hyperthyroidism and ophthalmopathy. Template material for amplifying TCR beta CDR3 regions consisted of RNA transcripts. HTBI primers were the set used in a first-round RT-PCR of the TCR CDR3. Using its own MiXCR run on the multiplex PCR reads, TCRdb lists one record per CDR3 protein. The sample contains some 490,000 distinct CDR3 sequences, roughly 15% of which appear only once. The sample consisted of blood. The receptors shown here come from a woman in her twenties or thirties with Graves' ophthalmopathy.

This clonotype was picked up many times. The CDR3 nucleotides are TGTGCCAGCTCATCGACAGAGCTTGGGACTGAAGCTTTCTTT. Translated, it gives CASSSTELGTEAFF. The chain is built from TRBV18 and TRBJ1-1, with D tentatively TRBD1 (5 bases). With 5 bases removed from V and 5 bases from J, the gap between germline ends came to 15 bases. Germline values: CDR1 KGHSH, CDR2 LQKENI. CDR3 length: 14 amino acids.

V is TRBV4-1 and J is TRBJ2-7; the match to TRBD1 covers 10 bases. With V trimmed by 4 bases and J by 2 bases, 8 bases remained unmatched. The CDR3 extends over 16 amino acids. Germline V gene sequence: CDR1 MGHRA, CDR2 YSYEKL. CDR3 coding DNA: TGCGCCAGCAGCCCATCCAGAGGGACAGGGGCCTACGAGCAGTACTTC. It translates to CASSPSRGTGAYEQYF.

The V call is TRBV20-1, the J call TRBJ1-1; 8 bases line up with TRBD1. There are 16 residues in the CDR3. V lost 6 bases to trimming and J lost 0 bases; unmatched junction nucleotides: 12. Per the germline V gene, CDR1 is DFQATT and CDR2 is SNEGSKA (reference sequence). CDR3 DNA: TGCAGTGCGGCCGAGACAGGGGTAGGGTTGAACACTGAAGCTTTCTTT. Translation gives CSAAETGVGLNTEAFF.

This clonotype appeared many times. The V and J genes are TRBV9 and TRBJ2-3; D might be TRBD2 (6 bases). Between the trimmed V and J ends, which lost 0 bases and 3 bases, there was a span of 17 bases. The germline CDR1 and CDR2 sequences are SGDLS and YYNGEE. The CDR3 has 17 residues. The CDR3 coding sequence is TGTGCCAGCAGCGTAGTTGCTAGCCGGGGGATTACAGATACGCAGTATTTT. It is translated as CASSVVASRGITDTQYF.

The rearrangement uses TRBV15 and TRBJ2-1, with TRBD1 matching over 7 bases. V trimming: 9 bases; J trimming: 4 bases; junction bases outside the gene matches: 9. Germline CDR1 and CDR2: LNHNV and YYDKDF (reference sequence). The CDR3 is 14 amino acids. The CDR3 protein is CATDRDSRYNEQFF. The CDR3 DNA reads as TGTGCCACGGATCGGGACAGCCGATACAATGAGCAGTTCTTC.

This clonotype has a handful of counts. This chain joins TRBV7-9 and TRBJ1-4; a possible D gene is TRBD1 (5 bases). Per germline, CDR1 SEHNR and CDR2 FQNEAQ (reference sequence). V lost 5 bases and J 8 bases, leaving 15 bases between the germline ends. The CDR3 runs 14 residues. The CDR3 spells CASSPVGGREKLFF. The CDR3 coding sequence is TGTGCCAGCAGCCCGGTCGGGGGTAGGGAAAAACTGTTTTTT.

This clonotype was counted a few times. This chain connects TRBV7-9 to TRBJ2-2; a possible D gene is TRBD1 (7 bases). This CDR3 comprises 15 residues. Germline V gene lookup returns CDR1 SEHNR and CDR2 FQNEAQ (reference sequence). The V gene lost 4 bases and the J gene lost 5 bases, with 14 bases spanning the gap. Written as DNA, the CDR3 is TGTGCCAGCAGCTATCTGCCAGGGGGGACCGGGGAGCTGTTTTTT. Its protein is CASSYLPGGTGELFF.

This clonotype was recorded many times. Here the CDR3 DNA reads TGTGCCAGCAGTGGGAGCTGGCGCTCCTACAATGAGCAGTTCTTC. This translates into CASSGSWRSYNEQFF. J is TRBJ2-1 and V is TRBV28; possible D gene TRBD2, 5 bases. Trimming shortened V by 5 bases and J by 0 bases, and 11 bases separated the two germline ends. In germline, CDR1 is MDHEN, CDR2 SYDVKM. This CDR3 is built from 15 residues. The variable domain in full, completed from reference TRBV28 and TRBJ2-1, reads DVKVTQSSRYLVKRTGEKVFLECVQDMDHENMFWYRQDPGLGLRLIYFSYDVKMKEKGDIPEGYSVSREKKERFSLILESASTNQTSMYLCASSGSWRSYNEQFFGPGTRLTVL.

This clonotype was recorded at least ten times. The chain recombines TRBV2 with TRBJ1-5; 7 positions match TRBD1. The CDR3 spans 15 residues. CDR1 SNHLY and CDR2 FYNNEI come from the germline V gene. The ends lost 6 bases at V and 4 bases at J; junction bases unmatched: 9. The chain's CDR3 is CASRATSQGNQPQHF. For the CDR3, the DNA is TGTGCCAGCAGGGCGACCTCACAGGGGAATCAGCCCCAGCATTTT. Based on the CDR3 plus reference TRBV2 and TRBJ1-5, the full variable domain is EPEVTQTPSHQVTQMGQEVILRCVPISNHLYFYWYRQILGQKVEFLVSFYNNEISEKSEIFDDQFSVERPDGSNFTLKIRSTKLEDSAMYFCASRATSQGNQPQHFGDGTRLSIL.

The chain recombines TRBV24-1 with TRBJ1-6; maybe TRBD1 (6 bases). V was trimmed by 2 bases and J by 10 bases, leaving 17 bases between them. From germline, CDR1 is KGHDR and CDR2 SFDVKD. The CDR3 covers 16 residues. This CDR3 is CATSDSRQGGRSPLHF. In DNA, the CDR3 is TGTGCCACCAGTGATTCCCGGCAAGGGGGGAGATCACCCCTCCACTTT.

This clonotype was recorded many times. The chain combines TRBV30 with TRBJ2-3, with D uncertain. The CDR3 totals 12 residues. Germline CDR1 reads GTSNPN; CDR2 reads SVGIG (reference sequence). Trimming removed 5 bases at V and 2 bases at J, with 8 bases between. CDR3 sequence reads: CAWAVITDTQYF. DNA of the CDR3: TGTGCCTGGGCGGTTATCACAGATACGCAGTATTTT.

A note on this clonotype: This may be a read error, as it is one base from a much larger clone. The chain joins TRBV28 to TRBJ2-7; D is possibly TRBD1 (6 bases). The J call may not be correct, given that the DNA end is closer to TRBJ2-1. The CDR3 is 17 residues long. Germline V CDR1 and CDR2: MDHEN, SYDVKM. Written as DNA, the CDR3 is TGTGCCAGCAGTTATGTACTCAGGGGTCCGAGCTCCTACGAGCAGTTCTTC. Its protein product is CASSYVLRGPSSYEQFF.

The CDR3 region has the DNA TGTGCCAGCAGCGCCACCGGGACCGTCTTCTCTGGAAACACCATATATTTT. Its protein is CASSATGTVFSGNTIYF. The chain links TRBV7-8 to TRBJ1-3; D possibly corresponds to TRBD1 (5 bases). V lost 5 bases and J 0 bases, leaving 17 bases between the germline ends. The germline gives CDR1 SGHVS, CDR2 FQNEAQ. The CDR3 is 17 amino acids.

This clonotype appeared many times. The rearrangement links TRBV3-1 to TRBJ2-7; D call uncertain. V shed 4 bases and J shed 2 bases, with 15 bases lying between them. The germline V gene encodes CDR1 LGHDT and CDR2 YNNKEL (reference sequence). This CDR3 is 15 amino acids long. The CDR3 region is CASSPGSPAAYEQYF. CDR3 nucleotides: TGTGCCAGCAGCCCCGGTTCACCCGCGGCCTACGAGCAGTACTTC.

V gene TRBV14 combines with J gene TRBJ2-5; D may be TRBD1 (8 bases). V was shortened by 0 bases and J by 7 bases, with 21 bases between the two germline ends. Germline-derived CDR1 and CDR2 are SGHDN and FVKESK. The CDR3 totals 17 residues. CDR3 residues: CASSQDRSWTGRVTQYF. The CDR3 nucleotides are TGTGCCAGCAGCCAAGATCGGAGCTGGACAGGGAGGGTGACCCAGTACTTC.

The rearrangement uses TRBV10-2 and TRBJ1-1, with 8 bases matching TRBD1. CDR3 length: 12 residues. CDR1 is WSHSY, CDR2 SAAADI, per germline. The trim removed 11 bases at V and 0 bases at J, leaving 2 bases unmatched. For the CDR3, the DNA is TGCGCCGGACAGGGTTTGAACACTGAAGCTTTCTTT. It is translated as CAGQGLNTEAFF.

In this sample, this clonotype turned up a few times. The genes are TRBV28 and TRBJ2-2; 7 bases fit TRBD2. The V and J ends lost 5 bases and 2 bases, in that order; junction bases with no gene match: 8. CDR1 is MDHEN, CDR2 SYDVKM, per germline. The CDR3 extends over 16 amino acids. The CDR3 region is CASSAEGRANTGELFF. CDR3 in DNA: TGTGCCAGCAGTGCGGAGGGGAGGGCTAACACCGGGGAGCTGTTTTTT.

The rearrangement joins TRBV5-1 to TRBJ1-6, with TRBD1 matching 10 bases. CDR3 size: 18 residues. V dropped 0 bases and J dropped 11; count of bases not matched to a gene: 14. Germline V lookup: CDR1 SGHRS, CDR2 YFSETQ. CDR3 sequence: CASSLGGPGTGARAPLHF. The CDR3 nucleotides read TGCGCCAGCAGCTTGGGGGGTCCCGGGACAGGGGCTCGGGCACCCCTCCACTTT.

The rearrangement links TRBV5-8 to TRBJ1-1, with D possibly being TRBD1 (5 bases). The CDR3 is made up of 14 amino acids. The ends were cut back, 2 bases at V and 4 bases at J, with 12 bases in the middle. Germline CDR1 SGHTS, CDR2 YDEGEE. The CDR3 bases are TGTGCCAGCAGCTTCACGGGGGACGTCACTGAAGCTTTCTTT. Translating gives CASSFTGDVTEAFF.

This clonotype was detected only a few times. The chain joins TRBV5-4 to TRBJ2-3, with a possible D match to TRBD1 (6 bases). This CDR3 has 16 residues. The V and J ends lost 4 bases and 2 bases respectively, with 17 bases between them. The germline V gene has CDR1 SGHNT and CDR2 YYREEE (reference sequence). CDR3 protein: CASSLHRDTSTDTQYF. CDR3 DNA sequence: TGTGCCAGCAGCCTACACCGGGACACCTCCACAGATACGCAGTATTTT.

Many counts were recorded for this clonotype. The rearrangement uses TRBV28 and TRBJ2-7, with 11 bases identical to TRBD2. The J segment lost 4 bases and the V segment lost 6 bases, leaving 14 bases of the junction unmatched. The CDR3 loop spans 17 amino acids. Germline V CDR1 and CDR2: MDHEN, SYDVKM. CDR3 loop: CASRSGTSGTRGYEQYF. The CDR3 DNA is TGTGCCAGCAGGTCCGGGACTAGCGGAACGAGAGGATACGAGCAGTACTTC. The full variable domain, rest sourced from reference TRBV28 and TRBJ2-7, is DVKVTQSSRYLVKRTGEKVFLECVQDMDHENMFWYRQDPGLGLRLIYFSYDVKMKEKGDIPEGYSVSREKKERFSLILESASTNQTSMYLCASRSGTSGTRGYEQYFGPGTRLTVT.

This clonotype was observed a handful of times. The chain combines TRBV4-1 with TRBJ1-5; possible D gene TRBD1, 5 bases. This CDR3 contains 16 residues. From germline, CDR1 is MGHRA and CDR2 YSYEKL. The V gene lost 0 bases and the J gene lost 6 bases, with 15 bases spanning the gap. CDR3 protein: CASSQDQRGSGQPQHF. In DNA form, the CDR3 reads TGCGCCAGCAGCCAAGACCAAAGGGGCTCAGGTCAGCCCCAGCATTTT.

In this sample, this clonotype turned up many times. This chain links TRBV24-1 with TRBJ1-2, with TRBD1 as a possible D gene (6 bases). CDR1 is KGHDR, CDR2 SFDVKD, per germline. The CDR3 spans 13 residues. The V end was cut by 5 bases, the J end by 2 bases, with 8 bases between. CDR3 DNA: TGTGCCACCAGTGCTCAGGGGAACTATGGCTACACCTTC. Its protein product is CATSAQGNYGYTF.

This chain joins TRBV5-4 and TRBJ1-1, with 8 bases that match TRBD1. In germline, CDR1 is SGHNT, CDR2 YYREEE (reference sequence). J was trimmed by 0 bases and V by 7 bases; bases with no gene match: 2. CDR3 length: 13 residues. DNA for the CDR3: TGTGCCAGCGGACAGGGATTGAACACTGAAGCTTTCTTT. Its translation is CASGQGLNTEAFF.

A few counts support this clonotype. The V gene is TRBV28, the J gene TRBJ2-1, with D possibly matching TRBD2 (6 bases). Germline V gene lookup returns CDR1 MDHEN and CDR2 SYDVKM. The CDR3 sequence is 15 residues long. Trimming took off 6 bases at V and 3 bases at J, with 15 bases between the two ends. Here the CDR3 reads CASSPTGGNYNEQFF. CDR3 nucleotide sequence: TGTGCCAGCAGCCCAACCGGCGGGAACTACAATGAGCAGTTCTTC.

This clonotype was counted a few times. The chain links TRBV5-4 to TRBJ1-1; TRBD1 agrees at 7 bases. Germline CDR1 SGHNT, CDR2 YYREEE (reference sequence). The ends lost 7 bases at V and 0 bases at J; junction bases unmatched: 6. The CDR3 sequence is 14 residues long. CDR3 coding DNA: TGTGCCAGCTCAGGGGGGATCATGAACACTGAAGCTTTCTTT. Amino acid sequence: CASSGGIMNTEAFF. Together with reference TRBV5-4 and TRBJ1-1, the CDR3 gives the full variable domain: ETGVTQSPTHLIKTRGQQVTLRCSSQSGHNTVSWYQQALGQGPQFIFQYYREEENGRGNFPPRFSGLQFPNYSSELNVNALELDDSALYLCASSGGIMNTEAFFGQGTRLTVV.

This clonotype was counted only a few times. The rearrangement links TRBV5-1 to TRBJ2-7; TRBD2 matches 7 bases. Germline-derived CDR1 and CDR2 are SGHRS and YFSETQ. This CDR3 has 14 amino acids. V trimming: 7 bases; J trimming: 6 bases; junction bases outside the gene matches: 13. The CDR3 loop is CASWRGTGGSEQYF. For the CDR3, the DNA is TGCGCCAGCTGGCGCGGGACCGGGGGGTCCGAGCAGTACTTC.